A single sample is the source of the 27 T cell receptor beta chains below, sequenced in a study of T-cell memory formation after mild COVID-19. TCRdb reprocessed the 5' RACE reads with MiXCR, giving one entry per CDR3 protein. This table has 210,000 or so distinct CDR3 sequences, around 27% appearing once. The sample consisted of PBMCs or a T cell subset sorted from them (not recorded which). Receptor source: an adult woman who had mild COVID-19 (a few samples of this study predate the infection). Cell type and time point are not known.

This chain links TRBV19 with TRBJ1-2, with a possible D match to TRBD1 (6 bases). From germline, CDR1 is LNHDA and CDR2 SQIVND (reference sequence). The ends were cut back, 2 bases at V and 8 bases at J, with 12 bases in the middle. This CDR3 comprises 13 residues. CDR3 nucleotide sequence: TGTGCCAGTAGTATAACCGACAGGTCAGGCTACACCTTC. It specifies CASSITDRSGYTF.

The chain couples TRBV20-1 to TRBJ2-7; D is possibly TRBD1 or TRBD2 (6 bases each). The CDR3 length is 13 residues. The V end lost 5 bases, the J end lost 1 base, and 12 bases lay between the germline ends. Germline V gives CDR1 DFQATT, CDR2 SNEGSKA (reference sequence). The CDR3 loop reads CSAESGASYEQYF. CDR3 coding DNA: TGCAGTGCTGAGTCGGGGGCGTCCTACGAGCAGTACTTC.

V and J are TRBV24-1 and TRBJ1-1; a weak D match, TRBD1 (6 bases). The CDR3 has 13 amino acids. CDR1 and CDR2 (germline): KGHDR, SFDVKD. V was cut by 4 bases and J by 5 bases, with 10 bases left in between. The CDR3 reads CATSDRGRTEAFF. The CDR3 region has the DNA TGTGCCACCAGTGACAGGGGACGAACTGAAGCTTTCTTT.

The J gene is TRBJ1-6, the V gene TRBV7-8; 7 bases line up with TRBD1. J was trimmed by 9 bases and V by 2 bases; bases with no gene match: 7. The V gene's germline CDR1 is SGHVS and CDR2 FQNEAQ. CDR3 length equals 15 residues. Here the CDR3 DNA reads TGTGCCAGCAGCTTAAATCGGGACAGTTCTTCACCCCTCCACTTT. It encodes CASSLNRDSSSPLHF.

This clonotype turned up a few times. This chain uses TRBV4-1 with TRBJ1-3; D gene uncertain. The ends were cut back, 1 base at V and 0 bases at J, with 13 bases in the middle. Germline-derived CDR1 and CDR2 are MGHRA and YSYEKL. This CDR3 spans 17 amino acids. DNA of the CDR3: TGCGCCAGCAGCCAAGTGGAGGTAGGGAGCTCTGGAAACACCATATATTTT. Encoded protein: CASSQVEVGSSGNTIYF.

The J gene is TRBJ2-4, the V gene TRBV3-1, with 8 bases matching TRBD2. Germline loops: CDR1 LGHDT, CDR2 YNNKEL (reference sequence). The length of the CDR3 is 15 residues. J was trimmed by 6 bases and V by 4 bases; bases with no gene match: 8. The CDR3 is CASSLQAGGRNIQYF. CDR3 in DNA: TGTGCCAGCAGCCTGCAGGCGGGGGGAAGAAACATTCAGTACTTC.

This clonotype was counted between two and nine times. V and J are TRBV4-1 and TRBJ1-2, with TRBD1 identical over 9 bases. The germline gives CDR1 MGHRA, CDR2 YSYEKL. This CDR3 spans 15 amino acids. Trimming at V came to 1 base and at J to 4 bases, leaving 4 bases not matched to a gene. The CDR3, as DNA: TGCGCCAGCAGCCAAGGTACAGGGGGCGTCTATGGCTACACCTTC. Its protein is CASSQGTGGVYGYTF.

CDR3: CASSVLRVTLYNEQFF. CDR3 DNA: TGTGCCAGTAGTGTCCTAAGGGTAACTTTGTACAATGAGCAGTTCTTC. The V and J genes are TRBV19 and TRBJ2-1; D gene ambiguous. The CDR3 has 16 amino acids. V was trimmed by 5 bases and J by 4 bases, leaving 18 bases between them. CDR1 is LNHDA, CDR2 SQIVND, per germline (reference sequence).

The chain has TRBV7-3 and TRBJ2-1, with 12 positions matching TRBD2. Germline CDR1 SGHTA, CDR2 FQGTGA. V lost 5 bases to trimming and J lost 15 bases; unmatched junction nucleotides: 14. The CDR3 is 15 amino acids. The CDR3 nucleotides read TGTGCCAGCAGCCCGACGGGACAAGGACTAGCGGGACTGTTCTTC. Amino acids: CASSPTGQGLAGLFF.

This clonotype was counted a few times. CDR3 region: CASNLGAGVIHEQYF. In nucleotides, the CDR3 is TGTGCCAGCAACCTGGGGGCAGGGGTAATCCACGAGCAGTACTTC. The chain recombines TRBV12-3 or TRBV12-4 with TRBJ2-7, with D tentatively TRBD1 (6 bases). The germline V and J ends were trimmed by 7 bases and 5 bases, with 21 bases remaining between them. This CDR3 contains 15 residues.

V gene TRBV7-6 combines with J gene TRBJ2-7; possibly TRBD1 for D (6 bases). The germline V and J ends were trimmed by 5 bases and 0 bases, with 8 bases remaining between them. CDR1 and CDR2 from the germline V gene are SGHVS and FNYEAQ. This CDR3 spans 13 amino acids. CDR3 in DNA: TGTGCCAGCAGCCGGACAGCCTCCTACGAGCAGTACTTC. It translates to CASSRTASYEQYF.

In this sample, this clonotype turned up a few times. The chain combines TRBV7-6 with TRBJ2-1; 12 bases match TRBD2. The CDR3 is 18 residues long. With V trimmed by 7 bases and J by 1 base, 11 bases remained unmatched. CDR1 and CDR2 from the germline V gene are SGHVS and FNYEAQ. The CDR3 DNA sequence: TGTGCCAGCACCCCGAGGACTAGCGGGAAAGGTTCCTACAATGAGCAGTTCTTC. It specifies CASTPRTSGKGSYNEQFF.

This clonotype was picked up a small number of times. This chain joins TRBV5-4 and TRBJ2-7, with unresolved D. The CDR3 is 15 amino acids. Germline V CDR1 and CDR2: SGHNT, YYREEE (reference sequence). V lost 1 base, J lost 1 base, and 12 bases lay in between. The CDR3 here is CASSLSTDTSYEQYF. The CDR3 nucleotides read TGTGCCAGCAGCTTGTCGACCGATACGTCCTACGAGCAGTACTTC.

A few counts support this clonotype. The chain uses TRBV9 and TRBJ2-1, with TRBD2 matching over 8 bases. This CDR3 contains 14 residues. V shed 3 bases and J 3 bases; nucleotides not matched to a gene: 2. CDR1 SGDLS and CDR2 YYNGEE come from the germline V gene. The CDR3: CASSETSGYNEQFF. In DNA form, the CDR3 reads TGTGCCAGCAGCGAAACTAGCGGCTACAATGAGCAGTTCTTC.

There are a few counts of this clonotype. The chain carries TRBV20-1 and TRBJ2-2, with 12 bases that match TRBD2. The CDR3 sequence is 14 residues long. Trimming cost V 6 bases and J 7 bases; bases outside gene matches: 6. Germline V lookup: CDR1 DFQATT, CDR2 SNEGSKA (reference sequence). DNA of the CDR3: TGCAGTGCGCTAGCGGGGGGGCCTGGCGGGGAGCTGTTTTTT. This translates into CSALAGGPGGELFF.

CDR3 region: CASSYVTSGFHEQYF. In DNA, the CDR3 is TGTGCCAGCAGTTACGTCACTTCGGGGTTCCACGAGCAGTACTTC. The chain joins TRBV6-5 to TRBJ2-7, with a tentative D call TRBD2 (5 bases). Germline V lookup: CDR1 MNHEY, CDR2 SVGAGI. The germline V and J ends were trimmed by 2 bases and 5 bases, with 16 bases remaining between them. CDR3 size: 15 residues.

The chain couples TRBV29-1 to TRBJ2-1; D possibly uses TRBD1 or TRBD2 (6 bases each). Per germline, CDR1 SQVTM and CDR2 ANQGSEA. The V and J ends lost 6 bases and 1 base respectively, with 19 bases between them. The CDR3 is 16 amino acids. The CDR3 nucleotides are TGCAGCGTCCCTCTTAGGGGGGCGGTATCCTACAATGAGCAGTTCTTC. Encoded protein: CSVPLRGAVSYNEQFF.

The CDR3, as DNA: TGTGCCAGCAGCCCTCTAAGCGGGAGGGCCTACAATGAGCAGTTCTTC. This sequence encodes CASSPLSGRAYNEQFF. The chain employs TRBV7-9 and TRBJ2-1; 10 nucleotides match TRBD2. The CDR3 contains 16 residues. Germline CDR1 and CDR2: SEHNR and FQNEAQ (reference sequence). V lost 5 bases, J lost 2 bases, and 6 bases stayed unmatched.

This clonotype was seen at least ten times. V gene TRBV24-1 combines with J gene TRBJ2-3; D may be TRBD1 (6 bases). From germline, CDR1 is KGHDR and CDR2 SFDVKD. This CDR3 region has 15 residues. Between the trimmed V and J ends, which lost 4 bases and 5 bases, there was a span of 15 bases. The chain's CDR3 is CATSDQGSAGDTQYF. DNA of the CDR3: TGTGCCACCAGTGACCAGGGGTCTGCTGGAGATACGCAGTATTTT.

This sequence joins TRBV9 and TRBJ2-1; TRBD1 aligns across 7 bases. The CDR3 is 15 residues long. CDR1 is SGDLS and CDR2 is YYNGEE in the germline V gene. V dropped 1 base and J dropped 4; count of bases not matched to a gene: 5. The CDR3, as DNA: TGTGCCAGCAGCGTAATGACAGGGACGTACAATGAGCAGTTCTTC. Its translation: CASSVMTGTYNEQFF.

This sequence joins TRBV5-5 and TRBJ2-7; possibly TRBD1 for D (5 bases). The CDR3 consists of 15 residues. Germline values: CDR1 SGHKS, CDR2 YYEKEE (reference sequence). Trimming took off 0 bases at V and 2 bases at J, with 12 bases between the two ends. The CDR3 loop is CASSLEAGNPYEQYF. CDR3 in DNA: TGTGCCAGCAGCTTGGAGGCAGGGAACCCCTACGAGCAGTACTTC.

This sequence joins TRBV9 and TRBJ2-4; D possibly corresponds to TRBD2 (5 bases). The germline V and J ends were trimmed by 5 bases and 6 bases, with 15 bases remaining between them. This CDR3 region has 14 residues. CDR1 and CDR2 from the germline V gene are SGDLS and YYNGEE. The CDR3 here is CASSLRRAGNIQYF. The CDR3 DNA reads as TGTGCCAGCAGTCTCCGGCGGGCGGGAAACATTCAGTACTTC.

V is TRBV7-3 and J is TRBJ2-1; the D is unclear. The germline V gene has CDR1 SGHTA and CDR2 FQGTGA. Trimming pared 2 bases from V and 3 bases from J, leaving 11 bases between. CDR3 length equals 15 residues. CDR3 region: CASSLFGESYNEQFF. CDR3 in DNA: TGTGCCAGCAGCTTATTTGGGGAAAGCTACAATGAGCAGTTCTTC.

This clonotype turned up a few times. The CDR3 nucleotides are TGCGCCAGCAGCCAAGACCCGGGGACAGGGGCGAATGAGCAGTTCTTC. It is translated as CASSQDPGTGANEQFF. The chain employs TRBV4-3 and TRBJ2-1, with TRBD1 matching 10 bases. CDR1 LGHNA and CDR2 YSLEER come from the germline V gene. The V segment lost 0 bases and the J segment 7 bases; nucleotides outside the gene matches: 6. The CDR3 spans 16 residues.

The gene calls are TRBV5-1 and TRBJ2-5; TRBD1 agrees at 8 bases. Germline loops: CDR1 SGHRS, CDR2 YFSETQ. This CDR3 region has 14 residues. The junction had 8 bases not matched to a gene; V was cut back by 3 bases and J by 7 bases. CDR3: CASSSPGQGGTQYF. The CDR3 nucleotides are TGCGCCAGCAGCTCACCAGGACAGGGTGGGACCCAGTACTTC. Variable domain in full (rest from reference TRBV5-1 and TRBJ2-5): KAGVTQTPRYLIKTRGQQVTLSCSPISGHRSVSWYQQTPGQGLQFLFEYFSETQRNKGNFPGRFSGRQFSNSRSEMNVSTLELGDSALYLCASSSPGQGGTQYFGPGTRLLVL.

V gene TRBV29-1 combines with J gene TRBJ2-7, with TRBD1 matching over 10 bases. The CDR3 is made up of 14 amino acids. From germline, CDR1 is SQVTM and CDR2 ANQGSEA. The V segment lost 7 bases and the J segment 5 bases; nucleotides outside the gene matches: 11. The CDR3: CSATRQGASDEQYF. In DNA form, the CDR3 reads TGCAGCGCAACCCGACAGGGGGCGTCCGACGAGCAGTACTTC.

The chain has TRBV7-8 and TRBJ2-3, with TRBD2 matching 11 bases. Trimming cost V 4 bases and J 3 bases; bases outside gene matches: 6. CDR1 SGHVS and CDR2 FQNEAQ come from the germline V gene. This CDR3 comprises 16 residues. CDR3: CASSSSSGGMTDTQYF. CDR3 coding DNA: TGTGCCAGCAGCTCCTCTAGCGGGGGGATGACAGATACGCAGTATTTT.